The next 23 T cell receptor beta chains were all read from a single sample in a study of cytomegalovirus exposure and HLA in healthy donors. Profiled with immunoSEQ multiplex PCR; TCRdb holds only in-frame clones, not every one. The repertoire holds approximately 160,000 clones, about 90% seen once, with approximately 2.9% in the top ten. The source material was PBMCs. Receptor source: a woman under 30 in good health and CMV-seropositive.

The chain has TRBV29-1 and TRBJ2-3; 9 nucleotides align to TRBD1. The CDR3 sequence is 14 residues long. Germline V gene data show CDR1 as SQVTM and CDR2 as ANQGSEA. V lost 2 bases, J lost 5 bases, and 5 bases stayed unmatched. CDR3 residues: CSVELGQGGDTQYF. CDR3 DNA sequence: TGCAGCGTTGAACTGGGACAGGGAGGAGATACGCAGTATTTT.

V is TRBV7-9 and J is TRBJ1-2, with 9 bases lining up with TRBD1. The CDR3 consists of 13 residues. Trimming removed 5 bases from V and 7 bases from J; junction bases left unmatched: 5. Germline CDR1 SEHNR, CDR2 FQNEAQ (reference sequence). For the CDR3, the DNA is TGTGCCAGCAGCCAGGGGACAGGGTCTGGCTACACCTTC. Translated, it gives CASSQGTGSGYTF.

This chain uses TRBV12-5 with TRBJ1-1; tentatively, D is TRBD1 (5 bases). There are 17 residues in the CDR3. From germline, CDR1 is LGHNT and CDR2 FRNRAP. V lost 0 bases and J 4 bases, leaving 18 bases between the germline ends. The CDR3 nucleotides are TGTGCTAGTGGTTTGGTATTGGCAAGGGAGGGGAGCACTGAAGCTTTCTTT. Translation gives CASGLVLAREGSTEAFF.

The V and J genes are TRBV28 and TRBJ2-6; D may be TRBD1 (6 bases). Germline loops: CDR1 MDHEN, CDR2 SYDVKM. V was trimmed by 6 bases and J by 4 bases, leaving 13 bases between them. The CDR3 runs 15 residues. This chain's CDR3 is CASRSRGSGANVLTF. The CDR3 DNA is TGTGCCAGCAGATCTAGGGGGTCCGGGGCCAACGTCCTGACTTTC.

This clone was detected only once. This chain connects TRBV9 to TRBJ2-4, with 11 bases fitting TRBD2. After removal of 0 bases from V and 1 base from J, the junction contained 3 bases not matched to a gene. This CDR3 has 17 residues. Germline CDR1 reads SGDLS; CDR2 reads YYNGEE. The CDR3 nucleotides are TGTGCCAGCAGCGTAGACCCTAGCGGGGGGGCCAAAAACATTCAGTACTTC. As protein: CASSVDPSGGAKNIQYF.

The gene calls are TRBV5-1 and TRBJ2-7; 10 nucleotides agree with TRBD2. The CDR3 has 16 residues. The germline V gene has CDR1 SGHRS and CDR2 YFSETQ. V dropped 0 bases and J dropped 3; count of bases not matched to a gene: 6. CDR3 amino acids: CASSLGLAGEIYEQYF. The CDR3 DNA follows: TGCGCCAGCAGCTTGGGGCTAGCGGGGGAGATCTACGAGCAGTACTTC.

The chain employs TRBV7-9 and TRBJ2-3, with TRBD2 identical over 11 bases. Trimming cost V 5 bases and J 8 bases; bases outside gene matches: 21. Looked up from germline, CDR1 is SEHNR and CDR2 is FQNEAQ (reference sequence). The CDR3 is made up of 19 amino acids. In nucleotides, the CDR3 is TGTGCCAGCAGCGGAAGGACTCTACTAGCGGGGGACACCCTTAGTACGCAGTATTTT. Translated, it gives CASSGRTLLAGDTLSTQYF. The entire variable domain, with the rest obtained from reference TRBV7-9 and TRBJ2-3, is as follows: DTGVSQNPRHKITKRGQNVTFRCDPISEHNRLYWYRQTLGQGPEFLTYFQNEAQLEKSRLLSDRFSAERPKGSFSTLEIQRTEQGDSAMYLCASSGRTLLAGDTLSTQYFGPGTRLTVL.

The chain links TRBV5-1 to TRBJ2-7; 11 nucleotides match TRBD1. The CDR3 totals 14 residues. The germline CDR1 and CDR2 sequences are SGHRS and YFSETQ. The V segment lost 7 bases and the J segment 2 bases; nucleotides outside the gene matches: 5. For the CDR3, the DNA is TGCGCCAGCGATCCGGGACAGGGGGCCTACGAGCAGTACTTC. Its protein product is CASDPGQGAYEQYF.

To note about this clone: At the DNA level, this CDR3 is encoded by other sequences in the same sample as well. J is TRBJ2-3 and V is TRBV5-1; D ambiguous. Germline values: CDR1 SGHRS, CDR2 YFSETQ. The CDR3 totals 13 residues. The V and J ends lost 0 bases and 1 base respectively, with 3 bases between them. The CDR3 nucleotides read TGCGCCAGCAGCTTGGGGCGCACAGATACGCAGTATTTT. Residues: CASSLGRTDTQYF.

This chain links TRBV5-1 with TRBJ1-2; TRBD1 matches at 8 bases. Germline loops: CDR1 SGHRS, CDR2 YFSETQ. The CDR3 spans 14 residues. The CDR3 protein is CATSVGGTGYGYTF. The CDR3 nucleotides read TGCGCTACGAGTGTCGGAGGGACAGGCTATGGCTACACCTTC.

V usage is TRBV28 and J usage is TRBJ1-3; 8 nucleotides match TRBD1. This CDR3 spans 18 amino acids. CDR1 is MDHEN, CDR2 SYDVKM, per germline. With 5 bases clipped from V and 2 bases from J, the junction kept 14 bases outside the gene matches. CDR3 nucleotides: TGTGCCAGCAGTCAAGAAGGCGGGACAGGAGGTACTGGAAACACCATATATTTT. Its translation: CASSQEGGTGGTGNTIYF.

In DNA form, the CDR3 reads TGTGCCAGCAGTGAAGGGCGAGGGCCTCCCTACGAGCAGTACTTC. This encodes CASSEGRGPPYEQYF. V gene TRBV25-1 combines with J gene TRBJ2-7; TRBD2 might be the D (5 bases). CDR1 and CDR2 (germline): MGHDK, SYGVNS. The CDR3 spans 15 residues. V dropped 2 bases and J dropped 2 bases, with 13 bases sitting between them.

The rearrangement links TRBV7-3 to TRBJ2-3; TRBD2 matches 8 bases. The CDR3 loop spans 16 amino acids. The germline gives CDR1 SGHTA, CDR2 FQGTGA. With V trimmed by 4 bases and J by 6 bases, 12 bases remained unmatched. The CDR3 region is CASSSRQLAARDTQYF. Written as DNA, the CDR3 is TGTGCCAGCAGCTCGCGCCAACTAGCGGCTCGGGATACGCAGTATTTT.

The chain couples TRBV19 to TRBJ2-1; no firm D call. CDR3 length equals 14 residues. The V gene lost 3 bases and the J gene lost 0 bases, with 6 bases spanning the gap. CDR1 LNHDA and CDR2 SQIVND come from the germline V gene (reference sequence). In nucleotides, the CDR3 is TGTGCCAGTAGTATCGGTAGCTCCTACAATGAGCAGTTCTTC. It codes for CASSIGSSYNEQFF.

The chain joins TRBV5-1 to TRBJ2-3, with D unresolved. The CDR3 is 13 amino acids. CDR1 is SGHRS and CDR2 is YFSETQ in the germline V gene. The V and J ends lost 5 bases and 3 bases respectively, with 10 bases between them. CDR3 sequence: CASRMSATDTQYF. The DNA for the CDR3 is TGCGCCAGCAGGATGAGCGCGACAGATACGCAGTATTTT. Full variable domain (rest looked up from reference TRBV5-1 and TRBJ2-3): KAGVTQTPRYLIKTRGQQVTLSCSPISGHRSVSWYQQTPGQGLQFLFEYFSETQRNKGNFPGRFSGRQFSNSRSEMNVSTLELGDSALYLCASRMSATDTQYFGPGTRLTVL.

The chain employs TRBV2 and TRBJ2-7; 13 bases match TRBD2. The V and J ends lost 6 bases and 7 bases, in that order; junction bases with no gene match: 9. CDR3 length: 15 residues. Germline V gene lookup returns CDR1 SNHLY and CDR2 FYNNEI. In DNA, the CDR3 is TGTGCCAGCAGGGTGACTAGCGGGGGGCCTATGGAGCAGTACTTC. Its protein is CASRVTSGGPMEQYF.

The genes are TRBV5-4 and TRBJ1-1; tentative D call: TRBD1 (5 bases). This CDR3 has 13 residues. From germline, CDR1 is SGHNT and CDR2 YYREEE (reference sequence). Deletions cut 4 bases from V and 0 bases from J, with 7 bases between. The CDR3 region has the DNA TGTGCCAGCAGCGGGGGGATGAACACTGAAGCTTTCTTT. This gives the protein CASSGGMNTEAFF.

The chain combines TRBV28 with TRBJ1-2; D ambiguous. CDR1 and CDR2 (germline): MDHEN, SYDVKM. Deletions cut 2 bases from V and 3 bases from J, with 10 bases between. The CDR3 has 14 residues. For the CDR3, the DNA is TGTGCCAGCAGTTTAGCGGGGTTTGACTATGGCTACACCTTC. Its translation: CASSLAGFDYGYTF.

V usage is TRBV7-2 and J usage is TRBJ1-1, with D possibly TRBD1 on 5 matching bases. Germline values: CDR1 SGHTA, CDR2 FQGNSA. This CDR3 is built from 14 residues. V was shortened by 2 bases and J by 6 bases, with 13 bases between the two germline ends. The CDR3 sequence is CASSLSMGPAEAFF. In DNA form, the CDR3 reads TGTGCCAGCAGCTTATCTATGGGGCCGGCTGAAGCTTTCTTT.

This clone came up a few times. This chain links TRBV11-2 with TRBJ2-7; TRBD2 matches 10 bases. V lost 5 bases to trimming and J lost 3 bases; unmatched junction nucleotides: 7. Germline CDR1 reads SGHAT; CDR2 reads FQNNGV. The CDR3 is 15 residues long. DNA of the CDR3: TGTGCCAGCAGCCTCGGACTAGCGGATTTCTACGAGCAGTACTTC. Translating gives CASSLGLADFYEQYF.

The V call is TRBV5-4, the J call TRBJ2-7, with 11 positions matching TRBD2. This CDR3 has 15 amino acids. V was pared by 4 bases and J by 3 bases, with 6 bases of the junction left unmatched. Germline assignment: CDR1 SGHNT and CDR2 YYREEE (reference sequence). The CDR3 DNA follows: TGTGCCAGCAGCCAGAGACTAGCGGGGAGCTACGAGCAGTACTTC. Encoded protein: CASSQRLAGSYEQYF.

The V gene is TRBV9, the J gene TRBJ1-1; D gene unclear. Deletions cut 4 bases from V and 1 base from J, with 17 bases between. Per germline, CDR1 SGDLS and CDR2 YYNGEE. This CDR3 region has 16 residues. This chain's CDR3 is CASSPLNFPTNTEAFF. The DNA for the CDR3 is TGTGCCAGCAGCCCCCTGAACTTCCCAACGAACACTGAAGCTTTCTTT.

The chain combines TRBV14 with TRBJ2-4; 7 bases fit TRBD2. CDR3 length: 14 residues. Germline loops: CDR1 SGHDN, CDR2 FVKESK. With 1 base clipped from V and 9 bases from J, the junction kept 6 bases outside the gene matches. The CDR3 DNA is TGTGCCAGCAGCCAAGGAGGCACTAGCGCCATTCAGTACTTC. Residues: CASSQGGTSAIQYF.